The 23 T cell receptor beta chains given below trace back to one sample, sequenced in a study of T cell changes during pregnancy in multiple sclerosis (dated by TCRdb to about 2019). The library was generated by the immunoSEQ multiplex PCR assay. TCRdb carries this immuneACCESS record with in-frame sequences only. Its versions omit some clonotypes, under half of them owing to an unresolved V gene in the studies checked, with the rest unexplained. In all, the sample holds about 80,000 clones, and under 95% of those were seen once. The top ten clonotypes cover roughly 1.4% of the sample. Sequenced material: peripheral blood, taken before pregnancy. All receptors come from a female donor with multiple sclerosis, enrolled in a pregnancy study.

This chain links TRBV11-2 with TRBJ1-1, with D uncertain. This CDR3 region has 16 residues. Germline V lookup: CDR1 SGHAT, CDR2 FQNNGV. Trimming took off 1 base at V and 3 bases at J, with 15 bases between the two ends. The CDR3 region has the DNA TGTGCCAGCAGCTTAGGGTCCAGGTCCATACACACTGAAGCTTTCTTT. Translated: CASSLGSRSIHTEAFF.

The DNA of the CDR3 is TGTGCCAGCAGCTCCGCCCGGGGGGGCACTGAAGCTTTCTTT. Translated, it gives CASSSARGGTEAFF. The chain carries TRBV5-5 and TRBJ1-1, with TRBD1 as a possible D gene (5 bases). The ends were cut back, 3 bases at V and 4 bases at J, with 13 bases in the middle. The CDR3 totals 14 residues. Germline V CDR1 and CDR2: SGHKS, YYEKEE (reference sequence).

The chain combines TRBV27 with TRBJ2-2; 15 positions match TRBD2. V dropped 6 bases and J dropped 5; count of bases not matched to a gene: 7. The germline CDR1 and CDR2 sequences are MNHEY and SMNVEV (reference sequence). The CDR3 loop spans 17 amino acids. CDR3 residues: CASRGTSGGMWTGELFF. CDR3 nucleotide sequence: TGTGCCAGCAGAGGGACTAGCGGGGGGATGTGGACCGGGGAGCTGTTTTTT.

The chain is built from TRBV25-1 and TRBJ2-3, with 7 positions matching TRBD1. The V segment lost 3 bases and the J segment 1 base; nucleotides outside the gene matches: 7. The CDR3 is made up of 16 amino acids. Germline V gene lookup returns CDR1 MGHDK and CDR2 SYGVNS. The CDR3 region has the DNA TGTGCCAGCAGTGACGGCACAGGGACAGGCACAGATACGCAGTATTTT. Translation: CASSDGTGTGTDTQYF.

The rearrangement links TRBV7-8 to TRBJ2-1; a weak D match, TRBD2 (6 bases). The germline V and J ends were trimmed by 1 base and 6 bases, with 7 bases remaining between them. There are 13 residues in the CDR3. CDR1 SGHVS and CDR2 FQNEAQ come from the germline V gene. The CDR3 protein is CASSLVGGNEQFF. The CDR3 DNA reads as TGTGCCAGCAGCTTAGTGGGGGGCAATGAGCAGTTCTTC.

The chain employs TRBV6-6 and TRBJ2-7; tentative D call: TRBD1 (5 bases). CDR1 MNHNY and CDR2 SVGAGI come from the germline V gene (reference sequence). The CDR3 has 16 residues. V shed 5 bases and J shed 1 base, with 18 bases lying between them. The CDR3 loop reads CASSALTAIQSYEQYF. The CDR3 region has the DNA TGTGCCAGCAGTGCCTTGACAGCGATACAATCCTACGAGCAGTACTTC.

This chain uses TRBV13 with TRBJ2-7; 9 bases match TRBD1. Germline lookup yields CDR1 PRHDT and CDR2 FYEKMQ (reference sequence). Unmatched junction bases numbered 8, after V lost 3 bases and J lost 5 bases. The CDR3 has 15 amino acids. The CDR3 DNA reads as TGTGCCAGCAGCTTGGCCACTGGGACAGGGCACGAGCAGTACTTC. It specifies CASSLATGTGHEQYF.

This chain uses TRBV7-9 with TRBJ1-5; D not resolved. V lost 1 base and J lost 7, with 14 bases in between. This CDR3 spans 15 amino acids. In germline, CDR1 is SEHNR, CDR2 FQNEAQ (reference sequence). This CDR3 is CASSLVGGGNQPQHF. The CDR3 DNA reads TGTGCCAGCAGCTTAGTAGGCGGCGGGAACCAGCCCCAGCATTTT. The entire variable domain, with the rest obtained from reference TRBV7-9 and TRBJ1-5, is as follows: DTGVSQNPRHKITKRGQNVTFRCDPISEHNRLYWYRQTLGQGPEFLTYFQNEAQLEKSRLLSDRFSAERPKGSFSTLEIQRTEQGDSAMYLCASSLVGGGNQPQHFGDGTRLSIL.

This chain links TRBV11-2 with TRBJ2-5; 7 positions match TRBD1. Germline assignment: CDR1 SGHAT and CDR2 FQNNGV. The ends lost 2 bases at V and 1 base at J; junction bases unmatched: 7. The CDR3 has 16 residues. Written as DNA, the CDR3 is TGTGCCAGCAGCTTATCAGCGACAGGGAGCCAAGAGACCCAGTACTTC. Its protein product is CASSLSATGSQETQYF.

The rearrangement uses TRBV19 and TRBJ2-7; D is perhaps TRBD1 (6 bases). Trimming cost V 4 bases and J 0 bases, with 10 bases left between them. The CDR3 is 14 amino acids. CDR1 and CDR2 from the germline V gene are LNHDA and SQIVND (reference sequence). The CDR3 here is CASSSRGLSYEQYF. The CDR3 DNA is TGTGCCAGTAGTAGCAGGGGCCTCTCCTACGAGCAGTACTTC.

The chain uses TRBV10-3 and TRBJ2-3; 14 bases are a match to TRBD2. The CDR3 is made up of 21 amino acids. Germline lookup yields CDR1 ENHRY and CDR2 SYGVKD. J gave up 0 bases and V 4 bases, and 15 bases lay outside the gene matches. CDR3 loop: CAISVFGSGLAGGRSTDTQYF. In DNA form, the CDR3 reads TGTGCCATCAGTGTCTTTGGGTCCGGACTAGCGGGGGGCCGCAGCACAGATACGCAGTATTTT.

CDR3 protein: CASSLVERDYGYTF. CDR3 DNA sequence: TGTGCCAGCAGCTTGGTGGAGCGAGACTATGGCTACACCTTC. The rearrangement uses TRBV5-6 and TRBJ1-2; no reliable D call. V was clipped by 0 bases and J by 3 bases, with 9 bases between them. Germline assignment: CDR1 SGHDT and CDR2 YYEEEE. This CDR3 contains 14 residues.

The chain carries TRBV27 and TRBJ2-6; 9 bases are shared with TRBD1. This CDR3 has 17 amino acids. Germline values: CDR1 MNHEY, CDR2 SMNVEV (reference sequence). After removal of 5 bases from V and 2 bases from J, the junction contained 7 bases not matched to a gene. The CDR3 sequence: CASSPGTGRPGANVLTF. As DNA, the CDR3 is TGTGCCAGCAGTCCTGGGACAGGGCGACCTGGGGCCAACGTCCTGACTTTC.

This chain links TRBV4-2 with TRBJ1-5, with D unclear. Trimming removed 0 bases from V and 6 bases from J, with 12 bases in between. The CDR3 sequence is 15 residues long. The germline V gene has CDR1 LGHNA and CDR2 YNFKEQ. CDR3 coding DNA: TGTGCCAGCAGCCAAGATAAGGAGGGCAGTCAGCCCCAGCATTTT. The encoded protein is CASSQDKEGSQPQHF.

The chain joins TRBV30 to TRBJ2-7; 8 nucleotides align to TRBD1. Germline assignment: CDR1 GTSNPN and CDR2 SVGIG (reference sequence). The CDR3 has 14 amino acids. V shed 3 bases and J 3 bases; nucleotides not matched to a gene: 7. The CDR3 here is CAWSGTGFRYEQYF. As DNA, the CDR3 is TGTGCCTGGAGCGGGACAGGATTTCGCTACGAGCAGTACTTC. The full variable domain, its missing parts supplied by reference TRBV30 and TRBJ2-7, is SQTIHQWPATLVQPVGSPLSLECTVEGTSNPNLYWYRQAAGRGLQLLFYSVGIGQISSEVPQNLSASRPQDRQFILSSKKLLLSDSGFYLCAWSGTGFRYEQYFGPGTRLTVT.

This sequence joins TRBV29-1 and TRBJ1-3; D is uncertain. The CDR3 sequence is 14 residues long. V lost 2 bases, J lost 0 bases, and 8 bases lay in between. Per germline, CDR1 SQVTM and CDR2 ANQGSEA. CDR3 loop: CSVEIRGSGNTIYF. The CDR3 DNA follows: TGCAGCGTTGAAATCCGGGGCTCTGGAAACACCATATATTTT.

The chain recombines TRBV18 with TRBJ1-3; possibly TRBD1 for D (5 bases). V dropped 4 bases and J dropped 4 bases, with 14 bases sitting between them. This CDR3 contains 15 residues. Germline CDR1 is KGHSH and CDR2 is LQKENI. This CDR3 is CASSLTGGKGNTIYF. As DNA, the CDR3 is TGTGCCAGCTCACTCACCGGGGGTAAAGGAAACACCATATATTTT. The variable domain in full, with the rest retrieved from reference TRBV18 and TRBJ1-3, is NAGVMQNPRHLVRRRGQEARLRCSPMKGHSHVYWYRQLPEEGLKFMVYLQKENIIDESGMPKERFSAEFPKEGPSILRIQQVVRGDSAAYFCASSLTGGKGNTIYFGEGSWLTVV.

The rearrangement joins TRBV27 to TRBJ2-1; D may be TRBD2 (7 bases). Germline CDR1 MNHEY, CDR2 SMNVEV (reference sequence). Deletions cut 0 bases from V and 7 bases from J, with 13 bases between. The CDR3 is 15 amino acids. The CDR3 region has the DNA TGTGCCAGCAGTTTATCGAGAGGGGGGGGGAATGAGCAGTTCTTC. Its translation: CASSLSRGGGNEQFF.

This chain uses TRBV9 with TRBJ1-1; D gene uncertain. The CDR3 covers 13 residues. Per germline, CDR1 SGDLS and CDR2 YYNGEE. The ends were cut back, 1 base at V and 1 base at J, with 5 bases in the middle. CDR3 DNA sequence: TGTGCCAGCAGCGTAAGCTCGAACACTGAAGCTTTCTTT. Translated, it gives CASSVSSNTEAFF.

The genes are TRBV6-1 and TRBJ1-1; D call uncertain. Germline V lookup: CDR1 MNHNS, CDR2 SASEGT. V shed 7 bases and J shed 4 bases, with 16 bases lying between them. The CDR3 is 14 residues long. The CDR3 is CASTPNRVSTEAFF. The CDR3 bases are TGTGCCAGCACCCCTAATCGGGTGAGCACTGAAGCTTTCTTT.

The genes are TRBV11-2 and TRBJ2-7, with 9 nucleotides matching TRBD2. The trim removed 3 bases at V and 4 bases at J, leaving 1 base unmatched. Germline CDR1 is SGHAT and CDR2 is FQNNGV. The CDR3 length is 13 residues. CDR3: CASSLGLAYEQYF. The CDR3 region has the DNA TGTGCCAGCAGCTTGGGACTAGCTTACGAGCAGTACTTC.

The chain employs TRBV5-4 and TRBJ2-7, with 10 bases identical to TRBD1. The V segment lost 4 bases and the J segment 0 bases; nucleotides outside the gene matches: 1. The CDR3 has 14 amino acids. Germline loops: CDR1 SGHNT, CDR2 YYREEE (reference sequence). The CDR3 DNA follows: TGTGCCAGCAGCCGACAGGGGGCCTCCTACGAGCAGTACTTC. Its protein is CASSRQGASYEQYF.

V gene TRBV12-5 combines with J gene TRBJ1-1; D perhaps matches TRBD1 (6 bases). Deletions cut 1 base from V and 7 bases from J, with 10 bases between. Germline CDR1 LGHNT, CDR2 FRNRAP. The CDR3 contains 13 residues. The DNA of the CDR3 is TGTGCTAGTGGTTTGGCTCGGACAGATGAAGCTTTCTTT. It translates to CASGLARTDEAFF.